The rows below give T cell receptor beta chains drawn from one sample of a study of cytomegalovirus exposure and HLA in healthy donors. Clones were read by immunoSEQ multiplex PCR, and TCRdb kept only the in-frame ones, dropping some. The sample contains 100,000 to 150,000 clones, around three quarters of which appear only once. Material for sequencing was PBMCs. Receptors were obtained from a man between 25 and 39 years old in good health and CMV-seronegative. Each CDR3 is given with its conserved first and last residue. A D gene is named only where the DNA matches it firmly. Clone size is stated in some rows and not others, as once, few, many or a class when expanded.

v_gene: TRBV28; j_gene: TRBJ2-1; d_gene: .; abundance: .; CDR3nt: TGTGCCAGCAGTAGAAGGGAGCCCAATGAGCAGTTCTTC; CDR3aa: CASSRREPNEQFF
v_gene: TRBV7-8; j_gene: TRBJ2-7; d_gene: .; abundance: few; CDR3nt: TGTGCAAGCAGCTCCCGGCATAGGGGTTACGAGCAGTACTTC; CDR3aa: CASSSRHRGYEQYF
v_gene: TRBV4-1; j_gene: TRBJ2-5; d_gene: TRBD2; abundance: few; CDR3nt: TGCGCCAGCAGCCCAGCGGGACTCAGTCAAGAGACCCAGTACTTC; CDR3aa: CASSPAGLSQETQYF
v_gene: TRBV2; j_gene: TRBJ1-5; d_gene: TRBD1; abundance: .; CDR3nt: TGTGCCAGCAGTGGGCGGGACAGGGAGACGCATTTT; CDR3aa: CASSGRDRETHF
v_gene: TRBV21-1; j_gene: TRBJ2-7; d_gene: .; abundance: few; CDR3nt: TGTGCCAGTGGACAGGGCTCCTACGAGCAGTACTTC; CDR3aa: CASGQGSYEQYF
v_gene: TRBV11-2; j_gene: TRBJ2-5; d_gene: TRBD1; abundance: .; CDR3nt: TGTGCCAGCAGCTGGGGACAGGGGGTGACAGAGACCCAGTACTTC; CDR3aa: CASSWGQGVTETQYF
v_gene: TRBV28; j_gene: TRBJ2-7; d_gene: .; abundance: .; CDR3nt: TGTGCCAGCAGTTTATCAGGATTTACCTACGAGCAGTACTTC; CDR3aa: CASSLSGFTYEQYF
v_gene: TRBV6-6; j_gene: TRBJ1-2; d_gene: TRBD1; abundance: .; CDR3nt: TGTGCCAGCAGTCGACAGGGGGCGGATGGCTACACCTTC; CDR3aa: CASSRQGADGYTF
v_gene: TRBV13; j_gene: TRBJ2-1; d_gene: TRBD2; abundance: once; CDR3nt: TGTGCCAGCAGCCCCGGGGCTAGCGGGAGTTACAATGAGCAGTTCTTC; CDR3aa: CASSPGASGSYNEQFF
v_gene: TRBV6-4; j_gene: TRBJ1-4; d_gene: .; abundance: .; CDR3nt: TGTGCCAGCAGTGAAACCGCCGGGTATAATGAAAAACTGTTTTTT; CDR3aa: CASSETAGYNEKLFF
v_gene: TRBV25-1; j_gene: TRBJ2-5; d_gene: .; abundance: .; CDR3nt: TGTGCCAGCAGTGGGTCCGGTCGGACTATCCAAGAGACCCAGTACTTC; CDR3aa: CASSGSGRTIQETQYF
v_gene: TRBV5-4; j_gene: TRBJ2-7; d_gene: TRBD2; abundance: .; CDR3nt: TGTGCCAGCAGCCCGGGGGGGGGTGGAAGGTTCTACGAGCAGTACTTC; CDR3aa: CASSPGGGGRFYEQYF
v_gene: TRBV2; j_gene: TRBJ2-7; d_gene: .; abundance: .; CDR3nt: TGTGCCAGCAGTGATCTGGGGGACACAACCTACGAGCAGTACTTC; CDR3aa: CASSDLGDTTYEQYF
v_gene: TRBV7-9; j_gene: TRBJ2-3; d_gene: .; abundance: .; CDR3nt: TGTGCCAGCAGCTTGGTTAGCGGCACAGATACGCAGTATTTT; CDR3aa: CASSLVSGTDTQYF
v_gene: TRBV27; j_gene: TRBJ1-4; d_gene: .; abundance: .; CDR3nt: TGTGCCAGCAGTCCGAGCAGGGGTTTAAAAGAAAAACTGTTTTTT; CDR3aa: CASSPSRGLKEKLFF
v_gene: TRBV4-1; j_gene: TRBJ2-1; d_gene: .; abundance: once; CDR3nt: TGCGCCAGCAGCCAAGGTCTAGCCGGGGGTAACAATGAGCAGTTCTTC; CDR3aa: CASSQGLAGGNNEQFF
v_gene: TRBV2; j_gene: TRBJ2-1; d_gene: .; abundance: .; CDR3nt: TGTGCCAGCAGTACCGGAAGGGGAGGTATCTATGAGCAGTTCTTC; CDR3aa: CASSTGRGGIYEQFF
v_gene: TRBV28; j_gene: TRBJ1-5; d_gene: .; abundance: .; CDR3nt: TGTGCCAGCAGTTTACCCCTCGGGGTGAACAATCAGCCCCAGCATTTT; CDR3aa: CASSLPLGVNNQPQHF
v_gene: TRBV5-4; j_gene: TRBJ2-3; d_gene: TRBD2; abundance: .; CDR3nt: TGTGCCAGCAGCGAGGCAACTAGCGGGAGGGCCGAAGATACGCAGTATTTT; CDR3aa: CASSEATSGRAEDTQYF
v_gene: TRBV7-2; j_gene: TRBJ1-2; d_gene: TRBD1; abundance: .; CDR3nt: TGTGCCAGTGCAGAGGGACAGACTGACTATGGCTACACCTTC; CDR3aa: CASAEGQTDYGYTF
v_gene: TRBV4-1; j_gene: TRBJ1-2; d_gene: TRBD1; abundance: .; CDR3nt: TGCGCCAGCAGCCAAGGACAGGGCATAGACTATGGCTACACCTTC; CDR3aa: CASSQGQGIDYGYTF
v_gene: TRBV5-4; j_gene: TRBJ2-7; d_gene: TRBD1; abundance: .; CDR3nt: TGTGCCAGCAGCGAGGGGACAGGGAGCCCCTACGAGCAGTACTTC; CDR3aa: CASSEGTGSPYEQYF
v_gene: TRBV10-3; j_gene: TRBJ1-2; d_gene: TRBD1; abundance: .; CDR3nt: TGTGCCATCAGCCAAACTGGGACAGCGAACTATGGCTACACCTTC; CDR3aa: CAISQTGTANYGYTF
v_gene: TRBV5-8; j_gene: TRBJ2-7; d_gene: .; abundance: once; CDR3nt: TGTGCCAGCAGCTTGAGACAGCGCTCCTACGAGCAGTACTTC; CDR3aa: CASSLRQRSYEQYF
v_gene: TRBV6-6; j_gene: TRBJ2-7; d_gene: .; abundance: .; CDR3nt: TGTGCCAGCAGTTCCGGTGACTACGAGCAGTACTTC; CDR3aa: CASSSGDYEQYF
v_gene: TRBV7-2; j_gene: TRBJ2-7; d_gene: TRBD1; abundance: .; CDR3nt: TGTGCCAGCAGCCCTACAGGGGACCCCTACGAGCAGTACTTC; CDR3aa: CASSPTGDPYEQYF